These 18 T cell receptor beta chains originate from one sample sequenced in a study of cytomegalovirus exposure and HLA in healthy donors. Clones were sequenced by immunoSEQ multiplex PCR, and TCRdb holds only the in-frame ones, with some missing. The sample contains under 75,000 clones, approximately 97% of which appear only once. Source material: PBMCs. These receptors were collected from a woman aged 18-29 years in good health and CMV-seropositive.

In DNA form, the CDR3 reads TGTGCCAGCAGCCCAAGCGGGAGAGGGTCCTACGAGCAGTACTTC. Protein product: CASSPSGRGSYEQYF. V gene TRBV2 combines with J gene TRBJ2-7, with TRBD2 identical over 8 bases. Germline CDR1 reads SNHLY; CDR2 reads FYNNEI. V shed 6 bases and J 1 base; nucleotides not matched to a gene: 8. The length of the CDR3 is 15 residues. The full variable domain, its missing parts supplied by reference TRBV2 and TRBJ2-7, is EPEVTQTPSHQVTQMGQEVILRCVPISNHLYFYWYRQILGQKVEFLVSFYNNEISEKSEIFDDQFSVERPDGSNFTLKIRSTKLEDSAMYFCASSPSGRGSYEQYFGPGTRLTVT.

V and J are TRBV16 and TRBJ1-1, with 9 bases lining up with TRBD1. The V gene end was trimmed by 2 bases and the J gene end by 3 bases; junction bases not matched to a gene: 1. From germline, CDR1 is KGHSY and CDR2 FQNENV. This CDR3 has 14 residues. CDR3 amino acids: CASSQRTGDTEAFF. CDR3 sequence (DNA): TGTGCCAGCAGCCAAAGGACAGGGGACACTGAAGCTTTCTTT.

The chain couples TRBV6-5 to TRBJ1-2; TRBD1 is a possible D gene (5 bases). Per germline, CDR1 MNHEY and CDR2 SVGAGI. Trimming stripped 5 bases from V and 4 bases from J, with 17 bases between. CDR3 length equals 15 residues. In DNA form, the CDR3 reads TGTGCCAGCAGTCTAGACAGCGCCCGAGGCTATGGCTACACCTTC. Its translation is CASSLDSARGYGYTF.

This clone showed up just once. The chain combines TRBV7-3 with TRBJ2-1; D ambiguous. V lost 5 bases and J lost 0, with 11 bases in between. The CDR3 runs 15 residues. Germline V gives CDR1 SGHTA, CDR2 FQGTGA. This CDR3 is CASSPQWSSYNEQFF. CDR3 sequence (DNA): TGTGCCAGCAGCCCTCAGTGGAGCTCCTACAATGAGCAGTTCTTC.

This clone was observed a single time. The CDR3 nucleotides read TGTGCCAGCAGCACTCAGGTATCGGAGACCCAGTACTTC. It encodes CASSTQVSETQYF. The chain employs TRBV21-1 and TRBJ2-5; the D call of TRBD1 is as the table states it, not checked on the DNA. TRBV21-1 is shown as a pseudogene. This CDR3 has 13 residues.

This clone was seen only once. V and J are TRBV7-9 and TRBJ1-5; TRBD1 agrees at 7 bases. The CDR3 length is 15 residues. V shed 5 bases and J 4 bases; nucleotides not matched to a gene: 8. CDR1 is SEHNR and CDR2 is FQNEAQ in the germline V gene (reference sequence). This CDR3 reads CASSARPGQNQPQHF. CDR3 nucleotide sequence: TGTGCCAGCAGCGCCCGCCCGGGACAGAATCAGCCCCAGCATTTT.

The chain has TRBV4-1 and TRBJ1-4; D is unresolved. CDR1 is MGHRA and CDR2 is YSYEKL in the germline V gene. V was cut by 0 bases and J by 6 bases, with 17 bases left in between. CDR3 length: 17 residues. CDR3 in DNA: TGCGCCAGCAGCCAAGACGCGTTCCGCAACCGGGATGAAAAACTGTTTTTT. Residues: CASSQDAFRNRDEKLFF.

This chain connects TRBV7-6 to TRBJ1-3; no firm D call. Germline V gene data show CDR1 as SGHVS and CDR2 as FNYEAQ. This CDR3 has 13 residues. The V and J ends lost 3 bases and 4 bases respectively, with 7 bases between them. CDR3 nucleotide sequence: TGTGCCAGCAGCTTCGCAGGAGGAAACACCATATATTTT. Its protein is CASSFAGGNTIYF.

The V gene is TRBV28, the J gene TRBJ2-1; 12 positions match TRBD2. Germline CDR1 MDHEN, CDR2 SYDVKM. CDR3 length: 12 amino acids. Trimming at V came to 6 bases and at J to 15 bases, leaving 6 bases not matched to a gene. The CDR3 DNA reads TGTGCCAGCAGCAAAGGACTAGCGGGACTGTTCTTC. Translating it yields CASSKGLAGLFF.

CDR3 DNA: TGTGCCAGCAGTTTATATGACAGGGGGCCTCTTAACTATGGCTACACCTTC. This sequence encodes CASSLYDRGPLNYGYTF. The rearrangement links TRBV28 to TRBJ1-2; 10 bases line up with TRBD1. Germline values: CDR1 MDHEN, CDR2 SYDVKM. The CDR3 has 17 amino acids. The trim removed 1 base at V and 1 base at J, leaving 6 bases unmatched.

J is TRBJ2-1 and V is TRBV5-6, with TRBD1 identical over 9 bases. The CDR3 runs 17 residues. Trimming at V came to 2 bases and at J to 1 base, leaving 7 bases not matched to a gene. CDR1 is SGHDT, CDR2 YYEEEE, per germline. The CDR3 protein is CASSLRTGTGSYNEQFF. The CDR3 DNA reads TGTGCCAGCAGCTTAAGAACCGGGACAGGGTCCTACAATGAGCAGTTCTTC. The variable domain in full, with the rest retrieved from reference TRBV5-6 and TRBJ2-1, is DAGVTQSPTHLIKTRGQQVTLRCSPKSGHDTVSWYQQALGQGPQFIFQYYEEEERQRGNFPDRFSGHQFPNYSSELNVNALLLGDSALYLCASSLRTGTGSYNEQFFGPGTRLTVL.

This rearrangement joins TRBV6-5 to TRBJ2-1, with TRBD1 matching 7 bases. Trimming cost V 6 bases and J 0 bases; bases outside gene matches: 5. The CDR3 is made up of 15 amino acids. The germline V gene has CDR1 MNHEY and CDR2 SVGAGI. The CDR3 loop is CASSKGQDSYNEQFF. CDR3 in DNA: TGTGCCAGCAGCAAAGGACAGGACTCCTACAATGAGCAGTTCTTC.

V and J are TRBV28 and TRBJ1-2; 7 bases are a match to TRBD1. Looked up from germline, CDR1 is MDHEN and CDR2 is SYDVKM. The CDR3 length is 15 residues. V trimming: 3 bases; J trimming: 8 bases; junction bases outside the gene matches: 12. The CDR3 sequence: CASSLPGTDVGGYTF. The CDR3 DNA sequence: TGTGCCAGCAGTTTGCCCGGGACAGACGTAGGGGGCTACACCTTC.

J is TRBJ1-5 and V is TRBV27, with 9 nucleotides matching TRBD1. Germline V gives CDR1 MNHEY, CDR2 SMNVEV (reference sequence). With V trimmed by 6 bases and J by 0 bases, 6 bases remained unmatched. This CDR3 has 16 amino acids. The CDR3 sequence: CASREGQGFSNQPQHF. CDR3 bases: TGTGCCAGCAGGGAGGGACAGGGTTTTAGCAATCAGCCCCAGCATTTT.

This clone was counted a few times. In DNA form, the CDR3 reads TGTGCCAGCAGTCGAACAGGGGAAGGAGATGAGCAGTTCTTC. This translates into CASSRTGEGDEQFF. The chain carries TRBV6-4 and TRBJ2-1, with TRBD1 matching 7 bases. J was trimmed by 8 bases and V by 5 bases; bases with no gene match: 9. Germline CDR1 reads MRHNA; CDR2 reads SNTAGT. The CDR3 is 14 amino acids.

This clone was observed once. CDR3 sequence: CASYESTSGSSYEQYF. CDR3 nucleotide sequence: TGCGCCAGTTACGAATCCACTAGCGGGAGTTCCTACGAGCAGTACTTC. The rearrangement joins TRBV5-1 to TRBJ2-7; TRBD2 matches 11 bases. Germline CDR1 and CDR2: SGHRS and YFSETQ. Trimming took 8 bases from V and 1 from J; bases not matched to a gene: 11. The CDR3 spans 16 residues. Drawing the rest from reference TRBV5-1 and TRBJ2-7, the complete variable domain is KAGVTQTPRYLIKTRGQQVTLSCSPISGHRSVSWYQQTPGQGLQFLFEYFSETQRNKGNFPGRFSGRQFSNSRSEMNVSTLELGDSALYLCASYESTSGSSYEQYFGPGTRLTVT.

V is TRBV7-8 and J is TRBJ2-7; tentatively, D is TRBD2 (5 bases). The CDR3 is 13 amino acids. The germline CDR1 and CDR2 sequences are SGHVS and FQNEAQ. Trimming shortened V by 8 bases and J by 2 bases, and 13 bases separated the two germline ends. The CDR3 sequence is CASSRGPAYEQYF. The CDR3 nucleotides are TGTGCCAGCTCCCGCGGGCCGGCCTACGAGCAGTACTTC. Together with reference TRBV7-8 and TRBJ2-7, the CDR3 gives the full variable domain: GAGVSQSPRYKVAKRGQDVALRCDPISGHVSLFWYQQALGQGPEFLTYFQNEAQLDKSGLPSDRFFAERPEGSVSTLKIQRTQQEDSAVYLCASSRGPAYEQYFGPGTRLTVT.

The V gene is TRBV7-9, the J gene TRBJ2-3, with TRBD2 as a possible D gene (6 bases). The germline V gene has CDR1 SEHNR and CDR2 FQNEAQ (reference sequence). The CDR3 has 16 residues. V was pared by 5 bases and J by 1 base, with 16 bases between. Here the CDR3 reads CASSQGGWRRTDTQYF. CDR3 nucleotides: TGTGCCAGCAGCCAGGGAGGATGGCGCCGCACAGATACGCAGTATTTT.